A single sample gave rise to the 28 T cell receptor beta chains below, sequenced in a study of blood T cell repertoires in COVID-19. Method: immunoSEQ multiplex PCR; TCRdb's copy keeps in-frame clones and lacks some. The table lists about 160,000 clones, roughly nine tenths of them singletons, with roughly 4% in the top ten. Sequenced input: peripheral blood. These receptor sequences come from a woman in her sixties or seventies with acute or convalescent COVID-19.

This CDR3 is CASSSDSNQPQHF. The CDR3 DNA is TGTGCCAGTAGTTCAGATAGCAATCAGCCCCAGCATTTT. The genes are TRBV19 and TRBJ1-5; no clear D gene. V gave up 5 bases and J gave up 0 bases, with 5 bases separating them. This CDR3 region has 13 residues. Germline CDR1 and CDR2: LNHDA and SQIVND (reference sequence).

This clone was detected only a few times. The J gene is TRBJ2-7, the V gene TRBV6-2 or TRBV6-3; 9 nucleotides line up with TRBD2. The CDR3 extends over 19 amino acids. Germline values: CDR1 MNHEY, CDR2 SVGEGT. V was pared by 0 bases and J by 3 bases, with 15 bases of the junction left unmatched. CDR3 region: CASSYSIKGIAGAIYEQYF. The CDR3 nucleotides read TGTGCCAGCAGTTACTCTATTAAGGGCATAGCGGGAGCAATCTACGAGCAGTACTTC.

The chain employs TRBV11-2 and TRBJ1-2; perhaps TRBD1 as D (5 bases). The CDR3 totals 16 residues. Germline V gene lookup returns CDR1 SGHAT and CDR2 FQNNGV. V lost 9 bases, J lost 3 bases, and 23 bases lay in between. The CDR3 coding sequence is TGTGCCAGTAAACCCCCGTTTCAGGGCCTTGACTATGGCTACACCTTC. Its protein is CASKPPFQGLDYGYTF.

This rearrangement joins TRBV27 to TRBJ1-2; 7 positions match TRBD1. Trimming took 6 bases from V and 0 from J; bases not matched to a gene: 4. The CDR3 is 14 amino acids. Germline CDR1 reads MNHEY; CDR2 reads SMNVEV (reference sequence). The CDR3 nucleotides are TGTGCCAGCAGACGGGGACAGACTAACTATGGCTACACCTTC. It translates to CASRRGQTNYGYTF.

This chain links TRBV27 with TRBJ1-5, with D unclear. V was cut by 4 bases and J by 0 bases, with 16 bases left in between. Germline V gene sequence: CDR1 MNHEY, CDR2 SMNVEV (reference sequence). The CDR3 runs to 17 residues. CDR3 sequence reads: CASSSYRSAGSNQPQHF. In DNA form, the CDR3 reads TGTGCCAGCAGTTCTTACCGGTCCGCGGGTAGCAATCAGCCCCAGCATTTT.

A single count supports this clone. This chain links TRBV28 with TRBJ1-4; D possibly corresponds to TRBD1 (5 bases). The CDR3 sequence is 15 residues long. V lost 3 bases, J lost 8 bases, and 16 bases lay in between. CDR1 is MDHEN, CDR2 SYDVKM, per germline. CDR3: CASSFRVRYGEKLFF. The CDR3 DNA follows: TGTGCCAGCAGTTTCAGGGTTCGTTATGGGGAAAAACTGTTTTTT.

The chain links TRBV28 to TRBJ2-7; D is perhaps TRBD2 (5 bases). V was clipped by 4 bases and J by 7 bases, with 26 bases between them. Looked up from germline, CDR1 is MDHEN and CDR2 is SYDVKM. The CDR3 length is 17 residues. CDR3 loop: CASSSPSGGLPSGEQYF. DNA of the CDR3: TGTGCCAGCAGTTCCCCCTCCGGTGGGCTCCCCTCGGGGGAGCAGTACTTC.

J is TRBJ2-7 and V is TRBV2, with 9 bases lining up with TRBD1. Germline values: CDR1 SNHLY, CDR2 FYNNEI. The J segment lost 4 bases and the V segment lost 0 bases, leaving 1 base of the junction unmatched. The CDR3 is 14 amino acids. The CDR3 reads CASSEAGQGYEQYF. In nucleotides, the CDR3 is TGTGCCAGCAGTGAAGCGGGACAGGGTTACGAGCAGTACTTC. Looking up the rest from reference TRBV2 and TRBJ2-7 gives the full variable domain: EPEVTQTPSHQVTQMGQEVILRCVPISNHLYFYWYRQILGQKVEFLVSFYNNEISEKSEIFDDQFSVERPDGSNFTLKIRSTKLEDSAMYFCASSEAGQGYEQYFGPGTRLTVT.

The rearrangement links TRBV18 to TRBJ1-1, with D unresolved. The germline gives CDR1 KGHSH, CDR2 LQKENI. This CDR3 is built from 13 residues. V lost 0 bases and J 4 bases, leaving 6 bases between the germline ends. The CDR3 DNA is TGTGCCAGCTCACCACCATTCCTCACTGAAGCTTTCTTT. Protein: CASSPPFLTEAFF.

The CDR3 spells CASSQEPSGRPQYF. The CDR3 nucleotides read TGTGCCAGCAGCCAAGAGCCTAGCGGGAGGCCGCAGTACTTC. The rearrangement joins TRBV14 to TRBJ2-7; 11 bases are a match to TRBD2. The CDR3 is made up of 14 amino acids. V was clipped by 0 bases and J by 9 bases; unmatched bases: 4. CDR1 and CDR2 from the germline V gene are SGHDN and FVKESK.

This chain links TRBV6-2 or TRBV6-3 with TRBJ1-5, with 9 bases matching TRBD1. This CDR3 has 15 amino acids. Germline-derived CDR1 and CDR2 are MNHEY and SVGEGT. V was pared by 5 bases and J by 3 bases, with 5 bases of the junction left unmatched. The CDR3 DNA sequence: TGTGCCAGCAGTAGACAGGGGGACTCCAATCAGCCCCAGCATTTT. Protein: CASSRQGDSNQPQHF.

V is TRBV3-1 (or the pseudogene TRBV3-2) and J is TRBJ1-2; D is unclear. The CDR3 length is 15 residues. The V end lost 4 bases, the J end lost 1 base, and 13 bases lay between the germline ends. Germline V gives CDR1 LGHDT, CDR2 YNNKEL (reference sequence). This CDR3 reads CASSPSFRGNYGYTF. DNA for the CDR3: TGTGCCAGCAGCCCCTCCTTCCGGGGTAACTATGGCTACACCTTC.

This clone has more than one count but fewer than ten. CDR3 amino acids: CASSRINRNSPLHF. The CDR3 DNA sequence: TGTGCCAGTAGTAGAATTAACAGGAATTCACCCCTCCACTTT. This chain connects TRBV19 to TRBJ1-6, with D tentatively TRBD1 (5 bases). CDR1 LNHDA and CDR2 SQIVND come from the germline V gene (reference sequence). The CDR3 consists of 14 residues. V lost 4 bases and J lost 7, with 11 bases in between.

The V call is TRBV6-5, the J call TRBJ1-1; D perhaps matches TRBD1 (5 bases). Between the trimmed V and J ends, which lost 6 bases and 1 base, there was a span of 12 bases. The CDR3 runs 14 residues. Per germline, CDR1 MNHEY and CDR2 SVGAGI. CDR3 sequence (DNA): TGTGCCAGCAGAAAGACGGGGGGGAACACTGAAGCTTTCTTT. Protein: CASRKTGGNTEAFF.

This chain connects TRBV3-1 (or the pseudogene TRBV3-2) to TRBJ2-1; 12 positions agree with TRBD2. V shed 0 bases and J 12 bases; nucleotides not matched to a gene: 12. This CDR3 is built from 17 residues. CDR1 and CDR2 (germline): LGHDT, YNNKEL (reference sequence). CDR3 sequence reads: CASSQDLPSGGASRQFF. For the CDR3, the DNA is TGTGCCAGCAGCCAAGATCTCCCTAGCGGGGGGGCCTCGAGGCAGTTCTTC.

The rearrangement links TRBV5-4 to TRBJ2-7; TRBD1 agrees at 10 bases. The CDR3 runs 15 residues. Germline CDR1 reads SGHNT; CDR2 reads YYREEE (reference sequence). The V and J ends lost 4 bases and 1 base, in that order; junction bases with no gene match: 5. Here the CDR3 DNA reads TGTGCCAGCAGCATCTGGGACAGGGGATCCTACGAGCAGTACTTC. It yields the protein CASSIWDRGSYEQYF.

V usage is TRBV28 and J usage is TRBJ2-3, with D possibly TRBD2 on 7 matching bases. The CDR3 consists of 15 residues. V lost 6 bases and J 4 bases, leaving 17 bases between the germline ends. Germline-derived CDR1 and CDR2 are MDHEN and SYDVKM. CDR3 nucleotides: TGTGCCAGCAGCCGTGCAGGCGGGGGCGCAGATACGCAGTATTTT. The encoded protein is CASSRAGGGADTQYF.

This chain joins TRBV28 and TRBJ2-7, with 11 bases matching TRBD1. The junction had 5 bases not matched to a gene; V was cut back by 8 bases and J by 5 bases. Germline V lookup: CDR1 MDHEN, CDR2 SYDVKM. The CDR3 extends over 13 amino acids. DNA of the CDR3: TGTGCCAGCCGACGGACAGGGGGCAACGAGCAGTACTTC. Amino acids: CASRRTGGNEQYF.

The V gene is TRBV30, the J gene TRBJ2-5; the D gene is possibly TRBD1 (6 bases). Germline CDR1 is GTSNPN and CDR2 is SVGIG (reference sequence). The CDR3 spans 14 residues. The V gene lost 2 bases and the J gene lost 0 bases, with 10 bases spanning the gap. CDR3 nucleotide sequence: TGTGCCTGGAGTCCCGACAGGTACCAAGAGACCCAGTACTTC. This encodes CAWSPDRYQETQYF.

This chain uses TRBV29-1 with TRBJ1-1, with 7 bases matching TRBD1. The germline CDR1 and CDR2 sequences are SQVTM and ANQGSEA. CDR3 length: 15 residues. V dropped 6 bases and J dropped 1; count of bases not matched to a gene: 11. CDR3 nucleotide sequence: TGCAGCGTCACTAAACACAGGGGCGAGAACACTGAAGCTTTCTTT. Its translation: CSVTKHRGENTEAFF.

The chain is built from TRBV6-5 and TRBJ2-7; a weak D match, TRBD2 (6 bases). CDR1 and CDR2 (germline): MNHEY, SVGAGI. The CDR3 sequence is 13 residues long. The germline V and J ends were trimmed by 8 bases and 2 bases, with 13 bases remaining between them. CDR3 in amino acids: CASGGTVTYEQYF. As DNA, the CDR3 is TGTGCCAGCGGCGGGACGGTGACCTACGAGCAGTACTTC.

J is TRBJ2-7 and V is TRBV6-5; TRBD1 aligns across 7 bases. Germline CDR1 MNHEY, CDR2 SVGAGI. V lost 6 bases and J lost 0; bases outside the gene matches: 5. This CDR3 region has 14 residues. The CDR3 bases are TGTGCCAGCAGCCGCAGGGGGTTCTCCTACGAGCAGTACTTC. As protein: CASSRRGFSYEQYF.

This chain joins TRBV10-2 and TRBJ2-1; tentative D call: TRBD1 (5 bases). This CDR3 is 13 amino acids long. Trimming removed 5 bases from V and 4 bases from J, with 9 bases in between. Looked up from germline, CDR1 is WSHSY and CDR2 is SAAADI. CDR3 loop: CASSLDTYNEQFF. CDR3 sequence (DNA): TGCGCCAGCAGTTTGGACACTTACAATGAGCAGTTCTTC.

The chain couples TRBV18 to TRBJ1-2; TRBD1 matches 8 bases. The J segment lost 7 bases and the V segment lost 5 bases, leaving 9 bases of the junction unmatched. Germline CDR1 is KGHSH and CDR2 is LQKENI. The CDR3 extends over 14 amino acids. CDR3 protein: CASSTGQGWGGYTF. CDR3 DNA: TGTGCCAGCTCAACCGGACAGGGTTGGGGTGGCTACACCTTC. The full variable domain, its missing parts supplied by reference TRBV18 and TRBJ1-2, is NAGVMQNPRHLVRRRGQEARLRCSPMKGHSHVYWYRQLPEEGLKFMVYLQKENIIDESGMPKERFSAEFPKEGPSILRIQQVVRGDSAAYFCASSTGQGWGGYTFGSGTRLTVV.

The V gene is TRBV5-4, the J gene TRBJ2-5, with D possibly TRBD1 on 5 matching bases. This CDR3 comprises 14 residues. Germline V gives CDR1 SGHNT, CDR2 YYREEE (reference sequence). With 3 bases removed from V and 3 bases from J, the gap between germline ends came to 12 bases. The CDR3 DNA reads as TGTGCCAGCAGCTCCTGGGGCCTAGAAGAGACCCAGTACTTC. Its protein product is CASSSWGLEETQYF.

This chain joins TRBV7-2 and TRBJ2-5, with 7 positions matching TRBD2. Per the germline V gene, CDR1 is SGHTA and CDR2 is FQGNSA. CDR3 size: 13 residues. After removal of 11 bases from V and 4 bases from J, the junction contained 10 bases not matched to a gene. The CDR3 loop is CAAGGGGRETQYF. The CDR3 DNA is TGTGCCGCGGGCGGGGGAGGGAGAGAGACCCAGTACTTC.

V is TRBV7-6 and J is TRBJ2-3; 12 bases agree with TRBD2. The CDR3 spans 16 residues. The germline CDR1 and CDR2 sequences are SGHVS and FNYEAQ. V shed 1 base and J 6 bases; nucleotides not matched to a gene: 5. The CDR3: CASSLGTSGRQDTQYF. In DNA form, the CDR3 reads TGTGCCAGCAGCTTAGGAACTAGCGGGAGGCAGGATACGCAGTATTTT.

This rearrangement joins TRBV30 to TRBJ2-3; perhaps TRBD2 as D (5 bases). V shed 6 bases and J shed 6 bases, with 19 bases lying between them. Germline V lookup: CDR1 GTSNPN, CDR2 SVGIG (reference sequence). This CDR3 spans 14 amino acids. The CDR3 DNA reads TGTGCCTGCAATCGAGGGCTCCGCGGGGATACGCAGTATTTT. This gives the protein CACNRGLRGDTQYF.